This T cell receptor (beta chain) was captured by sequencing in a study of cytomegalovirus exposure and HLA in healthy donors (dated by TCRdb to 2016 to 2017). As for the study more broadly: According to an earlier analysis of a few hundred of the donors, about 180 million T cells yielded roughly 110 million unique TCR beta sequences and less than 300 Gb of sequence data. Around 320 gigabases of sequencing data and approximately 85 million unique TCR sequences were included in an early release covering several hundred HLA-typed donors. Among the roughly 370 genotyped donors, 75% to 90% belonged to the genetic ancestry cluster associated with self-reported Caucasian donors. The study was designed to test whether signatures of past pathogen exposure could be identified by cataloging public T cell receptors. The study profiled the T cell repertoires of fewer than 850 subjects by immunosequencing and related them to cytomegalovirus serostatus. In addition to the first cohort of 500 to 850 subjects, a separate validation cohort of 120 different subjects was used. The study combined high-throughput TCR immunosequencing, statistical association of individual TCRs with disease status, and machine learning to predict cytomegalovirus infection status. In a later analysis, previously published TCR beta repertoires from about 640 donors were re-analyzed and high-resolution HLA genotyping was added so that TCR occurrence patterns could be studied. The later analysis used no new phenotypic data to find candidate immune exposures, relying instead on TCR beta sequences and their occurrence across donors. An earlier analysis of 450 to 750 of the donors used high-throughput TCR beta sequencing to judge whether each TCR beta V gene segment behaved as functional or pseudogenic. Donor age, sex, ethnicity and CMV serostatus were collected together with the repertoire data. Genome-wide SNP genotypes for about three fifths of the roughly 700 donors were used in a later genetic analysis, which treated that subset as a discovery cohort. Every repertoire in the discovery cohort had been generated on one and the same sequencing platform. HLA typing covered class I and class II loci at four-digit resolution. Typing coverage differed by locus: A, B, C, DRB1 and DQB1 were typed in roughly 620-640 donors, DQA1 in 500 to 550, DPA1 in some 570, and DPB1 in approximately 450. Because of strong linkage in the cohort, five DR-DQ haplotypes were treated as single units for association and clustering. On average, around 230,000 unique TCR beta nucleotide sequences were sequenced per donor among more than 350 genotyped donors of the cohort, with about 17% of those sequences being non-productive.

Preparation of the library involved the immunoSEQ multiplex PCR assay. For the multiplex PCR, a mixture combining 60 forward primers for TCR Vbeta segments and 13 reverse primers for TCR Jbeta segments was used. The CDR3 region of rearranged TCR beta genes was amplified from genomic DNA with a multiplex PCR assay. The Illumina HiSeq System was used to sequence the amplified TCR beta libraries as 87-base-pair reads. The paper's processing steps were these. A later analysis tallied 75 million to 95 million unique TCR beta chains across the approximately 670 repertoires, and 10 million to 11 million of those chains were shared by two or more donors. Raw reads were error-corrected and collapsed into unique sequences by a nearest-neighbor algorithm in which closely related sequences were merged to remove PCR and sequencing errors. CDR3 sequences were aligned to IMGT reference sequences to assign V, D and J gene segments. For a sequence to be retained, at least a six-nucleotide match to both a V gene segment and a J gene segment was required. A rearrangement was called productive if the CDR3 had no stop codons and remained in frame with V and J, and every other rearrangement was called non-productive. CDR3 was defined according to IMGT convention as the region running from the second conserved V-encoded cysteine to the conserved J-encoded phenylalanine. The earlier analysis of some 580 of the donors excluded any sequence lacking an unambiguous match to a single V gene segment. In an earlier analysis of 500 to 750 of the donors, V segments were called functional above 56.7% productive rearrangements and were called segregating when the between-donor standard deviation exceeded 5%. A statistical classification framework was developed to diagnose cytomegalovirus status using the catalog of TCR beta chain sequences. A later analysis assigned V and J genes by comparing TCR nucleotide sequences with IMGT/GENE-DB human TR gene sequences. In a later analysis, CDR3 sequences and most-parsimonious VDJ recombination scenarios were assigned using the TCRdist pipeline. A later analysis defined each TCR beta chain by its CDR3 amino acid sequence plus V-gene family, and excluded reads lacking a unique V-gene family. To address suspected cross-contamination and a sequencing artifact, a later analysis removed roughly 640 highly shared, low-generation-probability nucleotide sequences. For each public chain, a later analysis derived a clonal expansion index from normalized ranks of inferred template counts within each repertoire. A later analysis computed generation probabilities with a VDJ recombination model fitted to out-of-frame rearrangements, and checked the results against IGoR. In a later analysis, TCR-TCR, TCR-HLA and TCR-CMV co-occurrence was scored with hypergeometric tests, and a repertoire-size bias correction was applied to TCR pairs. False discovery rates were estimated in a later analysis by permuting HLA or CMV assignments 20 times. A later analysis grouped co-occurring TCRs with DBSCAN, adding TCRdist sequence similarity when clustering within HLA-allele-positive subsets. Repertoires with fewer than 30,000 or more than 120,000 public chains, plus five repertoires with anomalous nucleotide sharing, were excluded from co-occurrence clustering. What TCRdb holds here is the immuneACCESS table cut down to in-frame rearrangements. Part of the clones is not present; checked against another copy, under half of the missing clones reflect an unresolved V gene, and the others are unexplained. For V, J and clone size, that table is used; D and trimming come from the DNA. The sample includes approximately 97,000 clones, with about three quarters observed a single time. 3% to 4% of the sample lies in the top ten.

The cohort comprised hundreds of healthy bone marrow donors. Cohort members were all nominally healthy when sampled, although unrecorded immune exposures were likely present. The donor was CMV seronegative and was included in the group of approximately 350 seronegative cohort members. Every donor gave a peripheral blood sample, and the peripheral blood mononuclear cells from that sample were used for TCR beta sequencing. The Qiagen DNeasy Blood Extraction Kit was used to extract genomic DNA from the blood cell samples. Reading from cysteine to phenylalanine, the CDR3 counts 15 amino acids. This entry keeps only the CDR3 DNA: 45 bases, framed from base 1. V lost 3 bases and J lost 4 bases; the stretch between them is 15 bases long. Via the germline V gene, CDR1 is LGHNA and CDR2 YSLEER. The research as a whole found: Most TCR sequences were observed very rarely across donors, whereas some public TCRs were present in many individuals. Linkage disequilibrium might explain the correlated functional status among segregating V segments, but an unknown experimental factor could not be excluded. V-gene and J-gene trimming of TCR beta chains was associated with a missense DCLRE1C variant in a later genetic analysis, and the association was replicated in an independent cohort. According to a later analysis, TCR association rates differed among HLA loci, with DRB1 alleles showing the most associated TCRs and HLA-C alleles showing the fewest. According to a later genetic analysis, donors in an Asian-associated ancestry cluster had fewer N-insertions in productive TCRs than the approximately 630-donor mean. Some IMGT-functional V segments, including TRBV6-2 and TRBV6-3, could not be told apart with the 87-base-pair reads, so those segments were excluded. A group of highly shared sequence variants was considered likely to be a technical artifact of the sequencing pipeline. This cohort had only TCR beta chains sequenced, and the lack of alpha or paired-chain data limited which features could be detected. Assigning TCR associations to individual alleles was difficult when HLA alleles, especially DR and DQ, strongly co-occurred. The study listed 150 to 200 TCR beta chains as associated with cytomegalovirus. Three of the identified cytomegalovirus-associated TCR beta chains were confirmed in vitro to be specific for cytomegalovirus antigens. The only immune exposure information available for the cohort was CMV serostatus. At a false discovery rate of 0.05, a later analysis linked some 17,000 TCR beta sequences to specific HLA alleles. Presence/absence analyses assumed roughly uniform sequencing depth across donors, an assumption that may not hold. A further reported finding was that TCR beta sequences accurately predicted the HLA-A and HLA-B alleles for most subjects in the first cohort. According to a later analysis, parvovirus B19, influenza, CMV and Epstein-Barr virus appeared linked to several top co-occurrence clusters. Because HLA typing was missing for some donors at each locus, association tests included only the typed subset. Most CMV-associated TCR beta chains appeared to be HLA-restricted in a later analysis, and the HLA associations seemed to be driven largely by CMV exposure. In a later analysis, HLA-associated TCR beta chains were found to be more clonally expanded and to have lower generation probabilities than equally common non-associated chains. In an earlier analysis of some 500 of the donors, most TCR beta V segments appeared in productive rearrangements about 90% or about 30% of the time, broadly matching IMGT annotations. Because counts were too low, about 15 rarely observed V segments, including chromosome 9 orphons, were left out of the earlier analysis of over 550 of the donors. Cytomegalovirus status was reported to be diagnosed by the classifier with high specificity and sensitivity in both the original and validation cohorts. It was suggested by the authors that the approach could potentially be generalized to other disease states and immunological phenotypes.

To note about this clone: Its antigen is unknown. Base-call qualities are not available, and no considerably larger clone is one nucleotide away.

The sequence came from a man aged 35-49 years in good health and CMV-seronegative. This receptor chain uses TRBV4-3 and TRBJ2-5, and possibly TRBD1, on 6 matching bases. Material: PBMCs. The encoded CDR3 is CASSHSTGTGETQYF. The sequenced DNA is TGCGCCAGCAGCCATTCTACAGGGACGGGAGAGACCCAGTACTTC.